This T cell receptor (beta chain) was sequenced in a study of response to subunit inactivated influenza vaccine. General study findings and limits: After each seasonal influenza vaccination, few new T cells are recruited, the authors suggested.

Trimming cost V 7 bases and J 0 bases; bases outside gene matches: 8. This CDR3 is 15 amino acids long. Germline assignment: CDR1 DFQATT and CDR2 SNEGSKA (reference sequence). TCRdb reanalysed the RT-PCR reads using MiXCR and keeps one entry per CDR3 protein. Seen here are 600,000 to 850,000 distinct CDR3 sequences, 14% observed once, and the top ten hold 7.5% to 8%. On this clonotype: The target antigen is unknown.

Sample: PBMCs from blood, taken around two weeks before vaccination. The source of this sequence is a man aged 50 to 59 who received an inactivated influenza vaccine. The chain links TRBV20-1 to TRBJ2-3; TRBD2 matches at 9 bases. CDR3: CSGPGLARSTDTQYF. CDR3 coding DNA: TGCAGTGGCCCCGGACTAGCGCGAAGCACAGATACGCAGTATTTT.